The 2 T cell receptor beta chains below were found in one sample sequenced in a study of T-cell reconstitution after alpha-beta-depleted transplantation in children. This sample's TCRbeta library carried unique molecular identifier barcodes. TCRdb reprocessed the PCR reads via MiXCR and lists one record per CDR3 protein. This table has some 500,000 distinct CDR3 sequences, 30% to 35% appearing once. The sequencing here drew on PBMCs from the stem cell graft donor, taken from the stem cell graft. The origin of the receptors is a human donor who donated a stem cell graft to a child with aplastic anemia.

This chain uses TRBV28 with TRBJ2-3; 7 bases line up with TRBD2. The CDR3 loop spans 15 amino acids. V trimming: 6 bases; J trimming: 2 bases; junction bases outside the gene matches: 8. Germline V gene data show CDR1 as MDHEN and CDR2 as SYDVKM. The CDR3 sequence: CASRGLAGVTDTQYF. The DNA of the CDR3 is TGTGCCAGCAGGGGTCTCGCGGGGGTCACAGATACGCAGTATTTT.

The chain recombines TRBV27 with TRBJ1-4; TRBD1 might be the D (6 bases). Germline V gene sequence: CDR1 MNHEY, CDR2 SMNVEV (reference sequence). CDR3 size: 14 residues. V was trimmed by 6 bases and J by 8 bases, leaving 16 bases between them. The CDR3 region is CASREQGSGEKLFF. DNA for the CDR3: TGTGCCAGCAGAGAGCAGGGGAGTGGGGAAAAACTGTTTTTT.